Listed here are 21 T cell receptor beta chains from one sample, sequenced in a study of blood T cell repertoires in COVID-19. Only in-frame clones appear in the TCRdb table, and some are missing; sequencing was by immunoSEQ multiplex PCR. The table has tens of thousands of clones, about 76% seen once. Sequenced sample: peripheral blood. The origin of the receptors is a man older than 75 with active or convalescent COVID-19.

This chain links TRBV19 with TRBJ1-5; D is unresolved. CDR1 LNHDA and CDR2 SQIVND come from the germline V gene (reference sequence). With 7 bases removed from V and 4 bases from J, the gap between germline ends came to 8 bases. The CDR3 has 12 amino acids. For the CDR3, the DNA is TGTGCCAGTAAGGAGGGTAATCAGCCCCAGCATTTT. It is translated as CASKEGNQPQHF. Variable domain in full (rest from reference TRBV19 and TRBJ1-5): DGGITQSPKYLFRKEGQNVTLSCEQNLNHDAMYWYRQDPGQGLRLIYYSQIVNDFQKGDIAEGYSVSREKKESFPLTVTSAQKNPTAFYLCASKEGNQPQHFGDGTRLSIL.

This chain joins TRBV9 and TRBJ1-1; 8 bases map to TRBD1. The germline gives CDR1 SGDLS, CDR2 YYNGEE. J lost 9 bases, V lost 0 bases, and 7 bases had no gene match. The CDR3 spans 14 residues. Written as DNA, the CDR3 is TGTGCCAGCAGCGTAGGGATTGGGACAGGCCAAGCTTTCTTT. Translating gives CASSVGIGTGQAFF.

J is TRBJ2-3 and V is TRBV4-1; D is undetermined. Deletions cut 1 base from V and 1 base from J, with 6 bases between. CDR1 is MGHRA and CDR2 is YSYEKL in the germline V gene. This CDR3 spans 14 amino acids. The CDR3 sequence is CASSQVQGTDTQYF. The CDR3 DNA reads TGCGCCAGCAGCCAAGTTCAGGGCACAGATACGCAGTATTTT.

This chain links TRBV2 with TRBJ2-7, with TRBD2 as a possible D gene (6 bases). Deletions cut 1 base from V and 2 bases from J, with 15 bases between. Germline V gene lookup returns CDR1 SNHLY and CDR2 FYNNEI. The length of the CDR3 is 16 residues. The CDR3 spells CASSEEAGMGTYEQYF. The CDR3 DNA follows: TGTGCCAGCAGTGAAGAGGCGGGAATGGGCACCTACGAGCAGTACTTC.

The V call is TRBV9, the J call TRBJ2-1; 8 bases are a match to TRBD2. Germline V gives CDR1 SGDLS, CDR2 YYNGEE. The CDR3 totals 13 residues. V shed 3 bases and J 10 bases; nucleotides not matched to a gene: 6. CDR3 protein: CASSAFSGAEQFF. In DNA form, the CDR3 reads TGTGCCAGCAGCGCTTTTAGCGGGGCGGAGCAGTTCTTC. Complete variable domain (other parts from reference TRBV9 and TRBJ2-1): DSGVTQTPKHLITATGQRVTLRCSPRSGDLSVYWYQQSLDQGLQFLIQYYNGEERAKGNILERFSAQQFPDLHSELNLSSLELGDSALYFCASSAFSGAEQFFGPGTRLTVL.

This chain connects TRBV6-5 to TRBJ2-1; TRBD1 matches at 10 bases. The ends lost 2 bases at V and 10 bases at J; junction bases unmatched: 5. Germline V gives CDR1 MNHEY, CDR2 SVGAGI. The CDR3 is 14 amino acids. The CDR3, as DNA: TGTGCCAGCAGTTACCAGGACAGGGGGGGGGAGCAGTTCTTC. It yields the protein CASSYQDRGGEQFF.

The genes are TRBV24-1 and TRBJ2-1; 9 bases fit TRBD2. The V and J ends lost 5 bases and 6 bases, in that order; junction bases with no gene match: 10. The CDR3 has 16 amino acids. The germline gives CDR1 KGHDR, CDR2 SFDVKD. CDR3 in amino acids: CATSAILAGAGNEQFF. For the CDR3, the DNA is TGTGCCACCAGTGCTATTTTAGCGGGGGCCGGCAATGAGCAGTTCTTC.

The chain carries TRBV18 and TRBJ2-2; TRBD2 matches 12 bases. The germline CDR1 and CDR2 sequences are KGHSH and LQKENI. This CDR3 is built from 19 residues. Unmatched junction bases numbered 12, after V lost 3 bases and J lost 4 bases. DNA of the CDR3: TGTGCCAGCTCACCTCGGGTGACTAGCGGGAGCGGCGGCACCGGGGAGCTGTTTTTT. This translates into CASSPRVTSGSGGTGELFF.

The rearrangement joins TRBV29-1 to TRBJ1-2, with 10 bases fitting TRBD1. V lost 1 base and J lost 4; bases outside the gene matches: 9. The CDR3 runs to 16 residues. Germline V gene sequence: CDR1 SQVTM, CDR2 ANQGSEA. The CDR3 region is CSVEARVRTGGYGYTF. CDR3 DNA: TGCAGCGTTGAAGCGAGAGTTAGGACAGGGGGCTATGGCTACACCTTC.

The chain recombines TRBV4-1 with TRBJ2-1; 8 nucleotides agree with TRBD2. The germline V gene encodes CDR1 MGHRA and CDR2 YSYEKL. CDR3 size: 18 residues. V lost 0 bases, J lost 6 bases, and 13 bases stayed unmatched. The CDR3 is CASSQDPFIKRGRNEQFF. CDR3 coding DNA: TGCGCCAGCAGCCAAGATCCTTTTATTAAGCGGGGGCGCAATGAGCAGTTCTTC.

The V and J genes are TRBV10-1 and TRBJ2-5; 7 nucleotides match TRBD2. Germline CDR1 WNHNN, CDR2 SYGVQD (reference sequence). The CDR3 length is 16 residues. The V and J ends lost 3 bases and 3 bases, in that order; junction bases with no gene match: 10. CDR3 residues: CASSEGASGNKETQYF. DNA for the CDR3: TGCGCCAGCAGTGAAGGGGCCAGCGGGAATAAAGAGACCCAGTACTTC.

The V and J genes are TRBV5-4 and TRBJ1-3; 12 bases map to TRBD1. Germline V gene lookup returns CDR1 SGHNT and CDR2 YYREEE (reference sequence). This CDR3 has 16 residues. J was trimmed by 3 bases and V by 4 bases; bases with no gene match: 5. The CDR3 nucleotides read TGTGCCAGCAGCCGGGACAGGGGGCTGGTTGGAAACACCATATATTTT. This translates into CASSRDRGLVGNTIYF.

This clone was seen a few times. The rearrangement links TRBV19 to TRBJ1-2, with 8 bases matching TRBD1. CDR3 length: 13 amino acids. V shed 5 bases, J shed 8 bases, and the junction held 7 bases outside the gene matches. Per the germline V gene, CDR1 is LNHDA and CDR2 is SQIVND (reference sequence). CDR3 protein: CASSPTDRAGYTF. CDR3 bases: TGTGCCAGTAGTCCCACGGACAGGGCGGGCTACACCTTC.

The CDR3 sequence: CASKAGQGITDTQYF. For the CDR3, the DNA is TGTGCCAGCAAAGCGGGACAGGGGATAACAGATACGCAGTATTTT. J is TRBJ2-3 and V is TRBV25-1; 10 bases fit TRBD1. The CDR3 spans 15 residues. The germline gives CDR1 MGHDK, CDR2 SYGVNS. V lost 7 bases, J lost 3 bases, and 7 bases stayed unmatched.

The genes are TRBV5-5 and TRBJ2-7; maybe TRBD1 (5 bases). This CDR3 region has 12 residues. Looked up from germline, CDR1 is SGHKS and CDR2 is YYEKEE (reference sequence). The germline V and J ends were trimmed by 0 bases and 10 bases, with 11 bases remaining between them. The CDR3, as DNA: TGTGCCAGCAGCTTGGAGCTGGGGCAACAGTACTTC. It is translated as CASSLELGQQYF.

The chain carries TRBV6-5 and TRBJ1-2; no firm D call. Germline V gene lookup returns CDR1 MNHEY and CDR2 SVGAGI. Trimming stripped 4 bases from V and 0 bases from J, with 9 bases between. The CDR3 is 14 amino acids. CDR3 sequence (DNA): TGTGCCAGCAGTTTCCGCCGAGCTAACTATGGCTACACCTTC. Protein sequence: CASSFRRANYGYTF.

The chain is built from TRBV3-1 (or the pseudogene TRBV3-2) and TRBJ2-7; 8 bases are a match to TRBD2. The CDR3 consists of 13 residues. The junction had 4 bases not matched to a gene; V was cut back by 4 bases and J by 5 bases. Germline CDR1 is LGHDT and CDR2 is YNNKEL (reference sequence). This chain's CDR3 is CASSPGGAHEQYF. CDR3 DNA sequence: TGTGCCAGCAGCCCCGGGGGGGCCCACGAGCAGTACTTC.

The chain couples TRBV18 to TRBJ2-1; 9 positions agree with TRBD2. The CDR3 extends over 14 amino acids. CDR1 and CDR2 (germline): KGHSH, LQKENI. Losses at the gene ends were 4 bases for V and 3 bases for J; bases not matched to a gene: 1. CDR3 loop: CASSRTSDYNEQFF. The CDR3 DNA follows: TGTGCCAGCTCACGGACTAGCGACTACAATGAGCAGTTCTTC.

This clone showed up just a few times. This chain links TRBV6-2 or TRBV6-3 with TRBJ2-1; no clear D gene. CDR3 length equals 15 residues. Germline V gives CDR1 MNHEY, CDR2 SVGEGT. The V end lost 5 bases, the J end lost 0 bases, and 11 bases lay between the germline ends. The CDR3 DNA reads as TGTGCCAGCAGTACCCTAGAGAGCTCCTACAATGAGCAGTTCTTC. This codes for CASSTLESSYNEQFF.

The chain is built from TRBV9 and TRBJ2-5, with a weak D call TRBD2 (8 bases). Trimming left V 3 bases short and J 8 bases short, with 14 bases between. Germline loops: CDR1 SGDLS, CDR2 YYNGEE. The CDR3 loop spans 13 amino acids. CDR3 coding DNA: TGTGCCAGCAGCGCGGGAGGGGGCGCAACCCAGTACTTC. Its translation is CASSAGGGATQYF.

This sequence joins TRBV2 and TRBJ2-3, with D hard to call. The V gene lost 1 base and the J gene lost 0 bases, with 8 bases spanning the gap. The CDR3 contains 15 residues. Germline V lookup: CDR1 SNHLY, CDR2 FYNNEI. The CDR3 sequence is CASSEGAASTDTQYF. CDR3 DNA sequence: TGTGCCAGCAGTGAAGGGGCAGCTAGCACAGATACGCAGTATTTT.